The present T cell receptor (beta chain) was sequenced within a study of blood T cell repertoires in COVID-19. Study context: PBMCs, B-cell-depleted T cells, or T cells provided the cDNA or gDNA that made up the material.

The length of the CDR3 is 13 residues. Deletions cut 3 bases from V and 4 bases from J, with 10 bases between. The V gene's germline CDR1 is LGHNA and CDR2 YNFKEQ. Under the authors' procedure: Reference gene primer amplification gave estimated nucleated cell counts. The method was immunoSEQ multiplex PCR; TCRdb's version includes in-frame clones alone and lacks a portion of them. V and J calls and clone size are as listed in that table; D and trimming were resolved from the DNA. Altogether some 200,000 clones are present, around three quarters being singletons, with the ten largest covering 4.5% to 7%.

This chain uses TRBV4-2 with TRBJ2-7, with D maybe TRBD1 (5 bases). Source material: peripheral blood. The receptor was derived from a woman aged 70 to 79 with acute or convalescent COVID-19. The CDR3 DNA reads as TGTGCCAGCAGCCAGGTGAGACAGTACGAGCAGTACTTC. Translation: CASSQVRQYEQYF.